A selection of T cell receptor beta chains follows, all from one sample in a study of blood T cell repertoires in COVID-19. The table came from immunoSEQ multiplex PCR; TCRdb's copy has only in-frame clones and leaves some out. The top ten hold 2.3% of the sample, which has around 270,000 clones, about 90% seen once. The sequenced sample was peripheral blood. The receptors stem from a woman aged 45-65 years with acute or convalescent COVID-19. CDR3s include the opening cysteine and the closing phenylalanine or tryptophan. D genes are given only for firm matches. Expanded clones get a size class; other rows say once, few or many, or leave the size out.

j_gene: TRBJ1-6; abundance: .; v_gene: TRBV19; d_gene: TRBD1; CDR3nt: TGTGCCAGTAGCACGACAGGGGCGAATTCACCCCTCCACTTT; CDR3aa: CASSTTGANSPLHF
j_gene: TRBJ1-2; abundance: .; v_gene: TRBV19; d_gene: .; CDR3nt: TGTGCCAGTAGTACGCCACAGGGATACTATGGCTACACCTTC; CDR3aa: CASSTPQGYYGYTF
j_gene: TRBJ2-2; abundance: .; v_gene: TRBV7-3; d_gene: TRBD1; CDR3nt: TGTGCCAGCAGCTTAATGGGGACAGGATTAGGTACCGGGGAGCTGTTTTTT; CDR3aa: CASSLMGTGLGTGELFF
j_gene: TRBJ2-1; abundance: .; v_gene: TRBV4-1; d_gene: TRBD2; CDR3nt: TGCGCCAGCAGCCAGGGCCGGAGGCTAGCGGGAGACAATGAGCAGTTCTTC; CDR3aa: CASSQGRRLAGDNEQFF
j_gene: TRBJ1-5; abundance: .; v_gene: TRBV6-6; d_gene: TRBD1; CDR3nt: TGTGCCAGCAGCTCGACCCGGACAGGGGTCCAGCCCCAGCATTTT; CDR3aa: CASSSTRTGVQPQHF
j_gene: TRBJ1-2; abundance: .; v_gene: TRBV6-2/TRBV6-3; d_gene: .; CDR3nt: TGTGCCAGCAGTTACTCCAGTAACTATGGCTACACCTTC; CDR3aa: CASSYSSNYGYTF
j_gene: TRBJ1-6; abundance: .; v_gene: TRBV6-5; d_gene: .; CDR3nt: TGTGCCAGCAGTCAGGACGGAGGTGGTTCACCCCTCCACTTT; CDR3aa: CASSQDGGGSPLHF
j_gene: TRBJ2-3; abundance: .; v_gene: TRBV27; d_gene: TRBD2; CDR3nt: TGTGCCAGCAGTCCCTCTCAGCGGGGGGGCACAGATACGCAGTATTTT; CDR3aa: CASSPSQRGGTDTQYF
j_gene: TRBJ2-7; abundance: .; v_gene: TRBV9; d_gene: TRBD1; CDR3nt: TGTGCCAGCAGCCCTCGACAGGGGCCCTACGAGCAGTACTTC; CDR3aa: CASSPRQGPYEQYF
j_gene: TRBJ1-2; abundance: .; v_gene: TRBV2; d_gene: .; CDR3nt: TGTGCCAGCAGTCGGAGGGTCGGCTACACCTTC; CDR3aa: CASSRRVGYTF
j_gene: TRBJ1-2; abundance: .; v_gene: TRBV5-1; d_gene: .; CDR3nt: TGCGCCAGCAGCTTGGGCAAGGGGCTCTATGGCTACACCTTC; CDR3aa: CASSLGKGLYGYTF
j_gene: TRBJ2-7; abundance: .; v_gene: TRBV7-2; d_gene: .; CDR3nt: TGTGCCAGCAGCTTATCCCCAGCAACCCTCGGAGACGAGCAGTACTTC; CDR3aa: CASSLSPATLGDEQYF
j_gene: TRBJ2-7; abundance: .; v_gene: TRBV9; d_gene: TRBD2; CDR3nt: TGTGCCAGCAGCGCAGCTAGCGGGTTAGGGGGCGAGCAGTACTTC; CDR3aa: CASSAASGLGGEQYF
j_gene: TRBJ2-7; abundance: .; v_gene: TRBV6-5; d_gene: .; CDR3nt: TGTGCCAGCAGCCTCACTCCGTCCTACGAGCAGTACTTC; CDR3aa: CASSLTPSYEQYF
j_gene: TRBJ2-1; abundance: .; v_gene: TRBV27; d_gene: .; CDR3nt: TGTGCCAGCCGACTCTATAGCGGAACAACCTCCTACAATGAGCAGTTCTTC; CDR3aa: CASRLYSGTTSYNEQFF
j_gene: TRBJ1-1; abundance: .; v_gene: TRBV9; d_gene: TRBD1; CDR3nt: TGTGCCAGCAGCGTAGGGGGGACAGGGTGGGCTGAAGCTTTCTTT; CDR3aa: CASSVGGTGWAEAFF
j_gene: TRBJ1-5; abundance: .; v_gene: TRBV13; d_gene: TRBD1; CDR3nt: TGTGCCAGCAGCCTCAGGGGGAACCAGCCCCAGCATTTT; CDR3aa: CASSLRGNQPQHF
j_gene: TRBJ2-7; abundance: once; v_gene: TRBV19; d_gene: TRBD1; CDR3nt: TGTGCCAGTAGTATTGGGACAGGGTCCTACGAGCAGTACTTC; CDR3aa: CASSIGTGSYEQYF
j_gene: TRBJ2-7; abundance: .; v_gene: TRBV3-1/TRBV3-2; d_gene: TRBD2; CDR3nt: TGTGCCAGCAGCGTGGGACTAGCGGGAGTAGAGTACTTC; CDR3aa: CASSVGLAGVEYF
j_gene: TRBJ2-3; abundance: .; v_gene: TRBV9; d_gene: .; CDR3nt: TGTGCCAGCAGCGTAGATCTCAGAGATACGCAGTATTTT; CDR3aa: CASSVDLRDTQYF